This T cell receptor beta chain was captured by sequencing in a study of shared clonotypes between healthy human individuals. Overall study results and limits: Memory subsets generally showed smaller estimated richness than naive subsets did.

It was across several immunoSEQ plates that each subset's genomic DNA was evenly split. TCRdb's copy holds only in-frame clones and misses some; the assay was immunoSEQ multiplex PCR. The table has some 2.3 million clones, 85% to 95% seen once. With respect to this clone: The antigen is not known.

The CDR3 covers 12 residues. Germline lookup yields CDR1 SEHNR and CDR2 FQNEAQ (reference sequence). The germline V and J ends were trimmed by 5 bases and 7 bases, with 8 bases remaining between them. The rearrangement links TRBV7-9 to TRBJ1-4; perhaps TRBD1 as D (6 bases). Sample: naive CD4+ T cells from PBMCs. This sample's subset: CD45RA+ positively selected. This clonotype was obtained from a man between 18 and 35 years old in good health. Some clones in this sample may be carry-over from other donors' samples. CDR3 in DNA: TGTGCCAGCAGCAGGGGGGGTGAAAAACTGTTTTTT. Translation: CASSRGGEKLFF.